This record looks at one TCR beta chain sequence and its context. The antigen remains unidentified. The repertoire was sequenced with immunoSEQ multiplex PCR; TCRdb's copy has only in-frame clones and lacks some. The profile shows under 350,000 clones, roughly 84% of them singletons. CDR1 and CDR2 from the germline V gene are MNHEY and SMNVEV (reference sequence). V was trimmed by 7 bases and J by 4 bases, leaving 10 bases between them. The CDR3 has 12 amino acids. The data derive from a study of shared clonotypes between healthy human individuals. The study, taken as a whole, reports: Rarefaction exposed incomplete sorted-subset sequencing despite large depth.

This TCR came from a man younger than 30 in good health. What was sequenced was memory CD8+ T cells sorted from blood. Subset noted: CD45RO+ cells pooled with CCR7-negative TemRA cells. The chain joins TRBV27 to TRBJ1-1, with TRBD1 as a possible D gene (5 bases). CDR3 DNA sequence: TGTGCCAGCATGCCAGGGCCCACTGAAGCTTTCTTT. Translating it yields CASMPGPTEAFF.